The entry that follows covers one T cell receptor beta chain sequence. The sample originates from a study of OX40 agonist ivuxolimab in advanced cancers. Study at large: Ivuxolimab was delivered to patients intravenously every 2 weeks at doses spanning 0.01 to 10 mg/kg.

The method was immunoSEQ multiplex PCR; TCRdb's version includes in-frame clones alone and lacks a portion of them. The data show about 77,000 clones, around 83% seen once. The sample in question was CD4+ or CD8+ T cells sorted from blood, obtained in a trial of the OX40 agonist ivuxolimab. The sequence derives from an adult with an advanced solid tumor such as melanoma, head and neck, liver or kidney cancer.

CDR3 in amino acids: CASSQFTGLTDTQYF. The CDR3 DNA reads as TGTGCCAGCAGCCAATTTACGGGACTCACAGATACGCAGTATTTT. This chain joins TRBV7-3 and TRBJ2-3; a possible D gene is TRBD2 (6 bases). The germline CDR1 and CDR2 sequences are SGHTA and FQGTGA. V lost 5 bases and J lost 2, with 14 bases in between. The CDR3 is made up of 15 amino acids.